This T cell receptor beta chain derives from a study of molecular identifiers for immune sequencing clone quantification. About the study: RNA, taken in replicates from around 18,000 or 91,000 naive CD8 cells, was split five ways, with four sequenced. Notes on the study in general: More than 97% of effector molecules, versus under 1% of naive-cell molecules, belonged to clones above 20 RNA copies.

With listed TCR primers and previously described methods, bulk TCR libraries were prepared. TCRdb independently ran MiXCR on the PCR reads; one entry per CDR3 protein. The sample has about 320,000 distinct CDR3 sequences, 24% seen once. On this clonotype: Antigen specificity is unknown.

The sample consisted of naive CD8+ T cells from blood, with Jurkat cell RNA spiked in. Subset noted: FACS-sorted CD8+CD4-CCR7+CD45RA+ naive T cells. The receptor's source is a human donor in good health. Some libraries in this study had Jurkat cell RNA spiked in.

CDR3 loop: CASRERTSESGEQFF. As DNA, the CDR3 is TGTGCCAGCAGGGAACGGACTAGCGAGAGCGGTGAGCAGTTCTTC. J is TRBJ2-1 and V is TRBV2; 9 bases are shared with TRBD2. There are 15 residues in the CDR3. CDR1 is SNHLY and CDR2 is FYNNEI in the germline V gene. V gave up 6 bases and J gave up 9 bases; unmatched junction bases: 12.